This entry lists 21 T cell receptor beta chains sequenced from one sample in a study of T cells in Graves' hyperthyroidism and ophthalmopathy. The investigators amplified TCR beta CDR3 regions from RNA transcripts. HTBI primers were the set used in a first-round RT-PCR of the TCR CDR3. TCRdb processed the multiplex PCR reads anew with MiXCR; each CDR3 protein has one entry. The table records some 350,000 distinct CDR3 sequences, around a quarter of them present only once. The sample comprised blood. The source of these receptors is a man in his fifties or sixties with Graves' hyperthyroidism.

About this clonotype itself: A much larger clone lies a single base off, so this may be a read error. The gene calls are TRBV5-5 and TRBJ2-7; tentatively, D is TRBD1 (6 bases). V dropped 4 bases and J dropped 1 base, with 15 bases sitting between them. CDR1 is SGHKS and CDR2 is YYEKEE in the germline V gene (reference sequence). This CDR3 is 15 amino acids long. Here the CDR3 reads CASSTTGSASYEQYF. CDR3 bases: TGTGCCAGCAGCACCACAGGGAGCGCTTCCTACGAGCAGTACTTC.

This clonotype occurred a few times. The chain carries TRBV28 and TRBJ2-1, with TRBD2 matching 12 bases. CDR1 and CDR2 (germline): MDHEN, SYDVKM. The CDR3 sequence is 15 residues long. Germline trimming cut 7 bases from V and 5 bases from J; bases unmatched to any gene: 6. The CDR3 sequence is CASTRTSGTHNEQFF. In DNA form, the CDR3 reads TGTGCCAGCACGCGGACTAGCGGGACCCACAATGAGCAGTTCTTC.

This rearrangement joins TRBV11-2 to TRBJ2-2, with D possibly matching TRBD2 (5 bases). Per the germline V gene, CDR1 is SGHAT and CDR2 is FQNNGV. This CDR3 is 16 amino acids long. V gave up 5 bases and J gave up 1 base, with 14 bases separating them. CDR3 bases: TGTGCCAGCAGCCGCTTCATGGAGGTGAACACCGGGGAGCTGTTTTTT. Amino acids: CASSRFMEVNTGELFF. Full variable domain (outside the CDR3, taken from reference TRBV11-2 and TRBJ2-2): EAGVAQSPRYKIIEKRQSVAFWCNPISGHATLYWYQQILGQGPKLLIQFQNNGVVDDSQLPKDRFSAERLKGVDSTLKIQPAKLEDSAVYLCASSRFMEVNTGELFFGEGSRLTVL.

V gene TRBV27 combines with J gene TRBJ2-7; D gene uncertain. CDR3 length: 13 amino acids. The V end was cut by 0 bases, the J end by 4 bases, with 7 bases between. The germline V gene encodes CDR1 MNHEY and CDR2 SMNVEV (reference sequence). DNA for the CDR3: TGTGCCAGCAGTTTATCGAACGGTTACGAGCAGTACTTC. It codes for CASSLSNGYEQYF.

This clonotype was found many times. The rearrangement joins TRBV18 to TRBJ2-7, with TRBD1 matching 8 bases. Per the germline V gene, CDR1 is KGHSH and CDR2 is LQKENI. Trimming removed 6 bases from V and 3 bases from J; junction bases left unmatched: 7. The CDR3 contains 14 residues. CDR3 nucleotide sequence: TGTGCCAGCTCGGCCGGGACAGGCGACTACGAGCAGTACTTC. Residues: CASSAGTGDYEQYF.

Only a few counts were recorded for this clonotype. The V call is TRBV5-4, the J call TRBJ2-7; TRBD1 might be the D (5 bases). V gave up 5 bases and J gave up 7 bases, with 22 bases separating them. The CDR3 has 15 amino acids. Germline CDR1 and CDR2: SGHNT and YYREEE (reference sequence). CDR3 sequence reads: CASSTRLGALGEQYF. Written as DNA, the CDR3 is TGTGCCAGCAGTACCAGGCTAGGGGCTCTAGGAGAGCAGTACTTC.

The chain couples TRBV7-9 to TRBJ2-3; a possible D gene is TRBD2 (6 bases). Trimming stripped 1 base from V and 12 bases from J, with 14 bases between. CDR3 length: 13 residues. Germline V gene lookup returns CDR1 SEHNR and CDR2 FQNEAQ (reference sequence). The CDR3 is CASSLGEGLNQYF. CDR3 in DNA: TGTGCCAGCAGCTTAGGCGAGGGACTTAACCAGTATTTT.

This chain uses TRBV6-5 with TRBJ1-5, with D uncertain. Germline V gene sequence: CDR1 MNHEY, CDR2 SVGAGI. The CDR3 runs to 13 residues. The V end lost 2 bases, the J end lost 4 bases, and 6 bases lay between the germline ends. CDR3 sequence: CASSYAGNQPQHF. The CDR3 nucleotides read TGTGCCAGCAGTTACGCGGGAAATCAGCCCCAGCATTTT.

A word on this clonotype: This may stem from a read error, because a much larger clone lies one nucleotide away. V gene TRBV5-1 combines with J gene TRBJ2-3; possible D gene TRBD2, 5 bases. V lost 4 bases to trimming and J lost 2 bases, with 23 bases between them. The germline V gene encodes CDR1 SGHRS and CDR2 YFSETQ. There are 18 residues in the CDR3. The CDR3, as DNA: TGCGCCAGCAGCGCCCCGATGGGAGTAGCCGTCTTCACAGATACGCAGTATTTT. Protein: CASSAPMGVAVFTDTQYF.

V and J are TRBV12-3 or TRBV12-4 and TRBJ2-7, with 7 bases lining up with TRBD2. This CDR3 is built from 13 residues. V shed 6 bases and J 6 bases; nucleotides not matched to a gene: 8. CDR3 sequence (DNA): TGTGCCAGCAGGGACGCCGCGGGAGCCGAGCAGTACTTC. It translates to CASRDAAGAEQYF.

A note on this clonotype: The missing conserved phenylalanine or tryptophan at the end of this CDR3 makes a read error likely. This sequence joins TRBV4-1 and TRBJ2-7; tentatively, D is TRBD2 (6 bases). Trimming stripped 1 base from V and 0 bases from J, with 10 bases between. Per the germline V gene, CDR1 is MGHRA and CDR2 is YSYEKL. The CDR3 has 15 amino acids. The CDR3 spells CASSQVISGSYEQYS. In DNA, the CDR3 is TGCGCCAGCAGCCAAGTGATTAGCGGCTCCTACGAGCAGTACTCC.

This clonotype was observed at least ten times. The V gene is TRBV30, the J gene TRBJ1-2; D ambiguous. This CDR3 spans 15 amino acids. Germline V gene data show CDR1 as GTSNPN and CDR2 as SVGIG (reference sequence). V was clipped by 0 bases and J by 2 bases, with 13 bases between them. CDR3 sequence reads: CAWSVKDLLNYGYTF. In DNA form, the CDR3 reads TGTGCCTGGAGTGTGAAAGATTTGCTAAACTATGGCTACACCTTC.

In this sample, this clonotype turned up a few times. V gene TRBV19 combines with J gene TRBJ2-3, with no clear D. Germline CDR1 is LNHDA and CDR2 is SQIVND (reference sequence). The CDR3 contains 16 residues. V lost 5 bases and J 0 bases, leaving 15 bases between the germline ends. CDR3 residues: CASSPAGRGSTDTQYF. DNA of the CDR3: TGTGCCAGTAGTCCAGCCGGCCGCGGCAGCACAGATACGCAGTATTTT.

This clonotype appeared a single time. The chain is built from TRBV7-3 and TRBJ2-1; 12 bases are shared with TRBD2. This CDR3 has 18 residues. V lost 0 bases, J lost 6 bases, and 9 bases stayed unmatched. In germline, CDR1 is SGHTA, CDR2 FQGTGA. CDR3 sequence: CASSLTFTSGRLVNEQFF. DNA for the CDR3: TGTGCCAGCAGCTTAACGTTTACTAGCGGGAGGCTGGTCAATGAGCAGTTCTTC.

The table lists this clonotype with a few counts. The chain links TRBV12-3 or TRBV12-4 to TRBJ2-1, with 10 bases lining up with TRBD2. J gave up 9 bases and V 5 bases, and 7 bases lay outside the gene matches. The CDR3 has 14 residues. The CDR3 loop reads CASSGPGTSVEQFF. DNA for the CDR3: TGTGCCAGCAGTGGGCCCGGGACTAGCGTTGAGCAGTTCTTC.

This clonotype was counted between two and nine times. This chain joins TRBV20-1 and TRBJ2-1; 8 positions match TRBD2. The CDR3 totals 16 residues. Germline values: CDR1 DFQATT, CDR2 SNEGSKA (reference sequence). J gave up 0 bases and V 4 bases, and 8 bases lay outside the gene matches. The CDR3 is CSATLAGMSSYNEQFF. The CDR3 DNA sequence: TGCAGTGCTACGCTAGCGGGCATGAGCTCCTACAATGAGCAGTTCTTC.

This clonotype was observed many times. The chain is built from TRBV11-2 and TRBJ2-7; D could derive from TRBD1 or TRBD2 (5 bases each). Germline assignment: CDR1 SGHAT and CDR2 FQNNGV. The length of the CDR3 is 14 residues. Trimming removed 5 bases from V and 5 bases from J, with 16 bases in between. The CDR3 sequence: CASSLFLGGHEQYF. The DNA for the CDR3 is TGTGCCAGCAGCCTCTTTCTTGGGGGTCACGAGCAGTACTTC.

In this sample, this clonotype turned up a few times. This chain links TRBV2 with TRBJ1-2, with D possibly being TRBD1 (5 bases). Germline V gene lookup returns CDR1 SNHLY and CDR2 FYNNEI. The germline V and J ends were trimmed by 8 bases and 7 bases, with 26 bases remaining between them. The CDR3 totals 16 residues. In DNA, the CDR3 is TGTGCCAGCCTGACTAGGCGGGGGGTTTTGGCTTCTGGCTACACCTTC. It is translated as CASLTRRGVLASGYTF.

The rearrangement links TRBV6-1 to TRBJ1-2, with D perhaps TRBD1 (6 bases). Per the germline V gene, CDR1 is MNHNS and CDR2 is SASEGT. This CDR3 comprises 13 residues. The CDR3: CLTWGGPKVGYTF. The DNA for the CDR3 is TGTCTAACGTGGGGGGGGCCTAAGGTTGGCTACACCTTC.

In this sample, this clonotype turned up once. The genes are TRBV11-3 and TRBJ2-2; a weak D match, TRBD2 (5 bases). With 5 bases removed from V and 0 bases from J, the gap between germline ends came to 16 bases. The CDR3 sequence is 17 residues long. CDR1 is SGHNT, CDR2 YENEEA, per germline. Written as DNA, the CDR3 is TGTGCCAGCAGCACCCAGAGTGGAGCGGCGAACACCGGGGAGCTGTTTTTT. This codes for CASSTQSGAANTGELFF. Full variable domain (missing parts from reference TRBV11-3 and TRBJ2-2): EAGVVQSPRYKIIEKKQPVAFWCNPISGHNTLYWYLQNLGQGPELLIRYENEEAVDDSQLPKDRFSAERLKGVDSTLKIQPAELGDSAVYLCASSTQSGAANTGELFFGEGSRLTVL.

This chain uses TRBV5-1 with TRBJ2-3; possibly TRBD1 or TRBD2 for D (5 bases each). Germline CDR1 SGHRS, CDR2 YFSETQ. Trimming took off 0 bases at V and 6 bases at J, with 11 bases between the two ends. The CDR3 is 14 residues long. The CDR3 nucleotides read TGCGCCAGCAGCTTGGCGTGGGGGTCCGATACGCAGTATTTT. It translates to CASSLAWGSDTQYF.